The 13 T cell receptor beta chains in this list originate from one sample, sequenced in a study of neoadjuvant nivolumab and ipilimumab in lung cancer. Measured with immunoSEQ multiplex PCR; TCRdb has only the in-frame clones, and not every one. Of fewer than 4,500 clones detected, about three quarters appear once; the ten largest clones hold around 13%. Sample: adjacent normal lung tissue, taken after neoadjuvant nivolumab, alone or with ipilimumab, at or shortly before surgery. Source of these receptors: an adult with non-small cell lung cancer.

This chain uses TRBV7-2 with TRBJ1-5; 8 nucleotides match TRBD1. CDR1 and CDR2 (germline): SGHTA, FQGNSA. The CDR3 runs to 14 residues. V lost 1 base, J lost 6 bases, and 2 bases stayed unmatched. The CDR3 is CASSLGDRTQPQHF. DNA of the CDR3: TGTGCCAGCAGCTTAGGGGACAGGACTCAGCCCCAGCATTTT. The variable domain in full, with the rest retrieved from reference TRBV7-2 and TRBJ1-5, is GAGVSQSPSNKVTEKGKDVELRCDPISGHTALYWYRQSLGQGLEFLIYFQGNSAPDKSGLPSDRFSAERTGGSVSTLTIQRTQQEDSAVYLCASSLGDRTQPQHFGDGTRLSIL.

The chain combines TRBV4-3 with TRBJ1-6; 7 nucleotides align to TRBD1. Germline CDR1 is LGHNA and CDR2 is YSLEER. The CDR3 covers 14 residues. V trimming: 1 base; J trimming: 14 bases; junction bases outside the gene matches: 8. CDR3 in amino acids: CASSQGQGSGALHF. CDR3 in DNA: TGCGCCAGCAGCCAAGGACAGGGTTCGGGGGCCCTCCACTTT.

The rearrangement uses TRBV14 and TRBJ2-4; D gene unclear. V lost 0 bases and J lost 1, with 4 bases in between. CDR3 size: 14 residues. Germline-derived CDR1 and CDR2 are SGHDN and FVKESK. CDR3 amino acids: CASSQDGAKNIQYF. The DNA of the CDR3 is TGTGCCAGCAGCCAAGATGGGGCCAAAAACATTCAGTACTTC.

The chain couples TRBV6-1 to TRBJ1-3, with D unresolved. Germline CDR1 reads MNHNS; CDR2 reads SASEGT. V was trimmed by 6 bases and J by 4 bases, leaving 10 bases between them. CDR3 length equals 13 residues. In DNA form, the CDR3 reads TGTGCCAGCAGCAGGATTCAGGGAAACACCATATATTTT. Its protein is CASSRIQGNTIYF.

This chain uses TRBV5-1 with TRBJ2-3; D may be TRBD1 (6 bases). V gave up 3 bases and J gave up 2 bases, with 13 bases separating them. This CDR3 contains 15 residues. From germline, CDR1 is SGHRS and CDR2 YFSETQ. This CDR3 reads CASSSRQDSTDTQYF. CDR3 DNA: TGCGCCAGCAGCTCGAGACAGGATTCCACAGATACGCAGTATTTT.

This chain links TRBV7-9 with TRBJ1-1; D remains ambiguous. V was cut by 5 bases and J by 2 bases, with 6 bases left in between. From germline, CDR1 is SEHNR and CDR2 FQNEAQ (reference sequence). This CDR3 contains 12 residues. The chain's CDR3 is CASSRDNTEAFF. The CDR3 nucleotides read TGTGCCAGCAGCCGTGACAACACTGAAGCTTTCTTT. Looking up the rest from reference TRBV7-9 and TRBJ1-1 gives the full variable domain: DTGVSQNPRHKITKRGQNVTFRCDPISEHNRLYWYRQTLGQGPEFLTYFQNEAQLEKSRLLSDRFSAERPKGSFSTLEIQRTEQGDSAMYLCASSRDNTEAFFGQGTRLTVV.

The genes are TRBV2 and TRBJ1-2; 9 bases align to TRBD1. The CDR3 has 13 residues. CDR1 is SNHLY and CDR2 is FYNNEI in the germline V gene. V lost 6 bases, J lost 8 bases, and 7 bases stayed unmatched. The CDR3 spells CASSGDRDPGYTF. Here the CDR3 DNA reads TGTGCCAGCAGCGGGGACAGGGATCCAGGCTACACCTTC. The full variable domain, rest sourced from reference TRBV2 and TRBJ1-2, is EPEVTQTPSHQVTQMGQEVILRCVPISNHLYFYWYRQILGQKVEFLVSFYNNEISEKSEIFDDQFSVERPDGSNFTLKIRSTKLEDSAMYFCASSGDRDPGYTFGSGTRLTVV.

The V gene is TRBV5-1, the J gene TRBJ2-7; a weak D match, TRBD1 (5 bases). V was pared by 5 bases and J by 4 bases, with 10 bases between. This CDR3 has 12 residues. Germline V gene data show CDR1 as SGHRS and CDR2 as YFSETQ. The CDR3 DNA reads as TGCGCCAGCAGTGATCAGGGTTACGAGCAGTACTTC. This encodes CASSDQGYEQYF.

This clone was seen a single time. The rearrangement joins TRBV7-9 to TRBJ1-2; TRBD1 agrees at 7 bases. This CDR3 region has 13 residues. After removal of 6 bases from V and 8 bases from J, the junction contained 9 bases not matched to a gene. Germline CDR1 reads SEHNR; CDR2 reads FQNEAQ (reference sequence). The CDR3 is CASRPTGAGGYTF. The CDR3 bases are TGTGCCAGCAGACCCACAGGGGCCGGGGGCTACACCTTC.

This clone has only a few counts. The CDR3 loop reads CASSPNRANTGELFF. The DNA for the CDR3 is TGTGCCAGCAGCCCGAACAGGGCAAACACCGGGGAGCTGTTTTTT. The chain links TRBV7-2 to TRBJ2-2, with a weak D call TRBD1 (6 bases). Germline V gives CDR1 SGHTA, CDR2 FQGNSA. V was clipped by 5 bases and J by 2 bases, with 12 bases between them. This CDR3 is 15 amino acids long. The full variable domain, in which reference TRBV7-2 and TRBJ2-2 provide the parts outside the CDR3, is GAGVSQSPSNKVTEKGKDVELRCDPISGHTALYWYRQSLGQGLEFLIYFQGNSAPDKSGLPSDRFSAERTGGSVSTLTIQRTQQEDSAVYLCASSPNRANTGELFFGEGSRLTVL.

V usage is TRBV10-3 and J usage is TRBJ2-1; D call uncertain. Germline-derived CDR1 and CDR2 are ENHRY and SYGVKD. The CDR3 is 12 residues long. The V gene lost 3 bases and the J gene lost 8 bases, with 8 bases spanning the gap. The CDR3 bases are TGTGCCATCAGTGACCACAAGGATGAGCAGTTCTTC. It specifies CAISDHKDEQFF.

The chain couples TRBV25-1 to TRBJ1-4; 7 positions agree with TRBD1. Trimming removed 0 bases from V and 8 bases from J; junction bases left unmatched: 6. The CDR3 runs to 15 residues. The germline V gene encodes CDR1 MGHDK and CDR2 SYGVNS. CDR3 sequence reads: CASSEYRGELEKLFF. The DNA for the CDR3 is TGTGCCAGCAGTGAATACAGGGGGGAATTGGAAAAACTGTTTTTT.

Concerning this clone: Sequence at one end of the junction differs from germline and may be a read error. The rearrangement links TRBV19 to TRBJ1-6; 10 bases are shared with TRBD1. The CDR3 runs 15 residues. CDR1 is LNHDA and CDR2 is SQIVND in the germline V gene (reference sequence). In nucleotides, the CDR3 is TGTGCCAGTAGCATAGGGGACAGGGGAAATTCACCCCTCCACTTT. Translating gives CASSIGDRGNSPLHF.